This T cell receptor beta chain was recovered during a study of T-cell reconstitution after alpha-beta-depleted transplantation in children. Study-level findings and limits: Reportedly, only several hundred clones from non-depleted graft cells drove alpha-beta T-cell counts at about two months. Diversity and T-cell counts at one year after transplant derived mostly from new T cells.

This clonotype was seen ten or more times. The antigen is not known. A TCRbeta library incorporating unique molecular identifiers was prepared. MiXCR was run by TCRdb on the PCR reads, yielding one entry per CDR3 protein. Among some 300,000 distinct CDR3 sequences listed, nearly 8% were seen once. The material was peripheral blood, obtained 360 days after TCRalphabeta/CD19-depleted stem cell transplant. This TCR was sampled from a female patient aged 2-10 years who had a stem cell transplant for Fanconi anemia, so the T cells may come from the graft donor.

The CDR3 protein is CASSLLYTIYF. CDR3 DNA sequence: TGTGCCAGCAGTTTACTTTACACCATATATTTT. The chain links TRBV12-3 or TRBV12-4 to TRBJ1-3; D is uncertain. The CDR3 has 11 residues. V was trimmed by 2 bases and J by 8 bases, leaving 4 bases between them.